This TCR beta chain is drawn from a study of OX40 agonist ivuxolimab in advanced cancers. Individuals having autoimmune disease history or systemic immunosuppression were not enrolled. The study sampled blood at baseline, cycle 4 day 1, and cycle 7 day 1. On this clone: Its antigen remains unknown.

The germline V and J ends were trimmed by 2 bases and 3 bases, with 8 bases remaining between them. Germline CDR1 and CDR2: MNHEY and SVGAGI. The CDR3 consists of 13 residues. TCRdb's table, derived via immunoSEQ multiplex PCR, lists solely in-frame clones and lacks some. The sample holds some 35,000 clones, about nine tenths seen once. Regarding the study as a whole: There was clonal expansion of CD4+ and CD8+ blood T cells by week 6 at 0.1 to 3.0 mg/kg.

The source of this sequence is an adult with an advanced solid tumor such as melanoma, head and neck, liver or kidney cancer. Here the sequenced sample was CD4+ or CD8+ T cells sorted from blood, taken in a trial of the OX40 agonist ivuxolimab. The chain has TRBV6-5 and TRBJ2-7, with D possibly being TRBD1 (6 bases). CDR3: CASSYRTDYEQYF. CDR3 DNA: TGTGCCAGCAGTTACCGGACAGACTACGAGCAGTACTTC.